The 27 T cell receptor beta chains listed next were all sequenced from one sample in a study of blood T cell repertoires in COVID-19. Generated by immunoSEQ multiplex PCR, the TCRdb table keeps only in-frame clones and is missing some. Among approximately 430,000 clones listed, 86% were seen once. The sequenced material came from peripheral blood. The receptors come from a woman in her twenties or thirties with active or convalescent COVID-19.

The chain carries TRBV6-4 and TRBJ1-5; D remains unclear. The CDR3 has 10 residues. The V gene lost 10 bases and the J gene lost 4 bases, with 5 bases spanning the gap. Germline-derived CDR1 and CDR2 are MRHNA and SNTAGT. The CDR3 DNA reads TGTGCCAACCAGAATCAGCCCCAGCATTTT. Encoded protein: CANQNQPQHF.

The CDR3 coding sequence is TGCAGCTCGGGACAGGGGGAGGGCGGCTATGGCTACACCTTC. Translating it yields CSSGQGEGGYGYTF. V gene TRBV29-1 combines with J gene TRBJ1-2; the match to TRBD1 covers 11 bases. The V segment lost 8 bases and the J segment 4 bases; nucleotides outside the gene matches: 9. CDR3 length: 14 residues. The germline gives CDR1 SQVTM, CDR2 ANQGSEA.

The V call is TRBV9, the J call TRBJ2-1; 9 nucleotides align to TRBD2. The junction had 9 bases not matched to a gene; V was cut back by 4 bases and J by 4 bases. CDR1 is SGDLS, CDR2 YYNGEE, per germline. The CDR3 is 16 amino acids. This CDR3 reads CASSRVASGTYNEQFF. The DNA of the CDR3 is TGTGCCAGCAGCCGCGTAGCTAGCGGGACTTACAATGAGCAGTTCTTC.

J is TRBJ2-5 and V is TRBV9; 8 nucleotides agree with TRBD2. CDR3 length: 17 residues. Per the germline V gene, CDR1 is SGDLS and CDR2 is YYNGEE. The V segment lost 0 bases and the J segment 6 bases; nucleotides outside the gene matches: 13. CDR3 in DNA: TGTGCCAGCAGCGTAGATGGGCCGGGGGGGCCTGGAAAGACCCAGTACTTC. It is translated as CASSVDGPGGPGKTQYF.

The V gene is TRBV5-1, the J gene TRBJ2-5; 8 nucleotides agree with TRBD1. From germline, CDR1 is SGHRS and CDR2 YFSETQ. This CDR3 comprises 15 residues. V was pared by 0 bases and J by 6 bases, with 7 bases of the junction left unmatched. CDR3 in DNA: TGCGCCAGCAGCTTGGGATCAGGGGGCATGCAGACCCAGTACTTC. This gives the protein CASSLGSGGMQTQYF.

The chain uses TRBV11-2 and TRBJ1-6; TRBD1 matches 9 bases. Losses at the gene ends were 6 bases for V and 5 bases for J; bases not matched to a gene: 8. The CDR3 is 16 residues long. Germline CDR1 and CDR2: SGHAT and FQNNGV. CDR3 loop: CASRAPGQGHNSPLHF. CDR3 bases: TGTGCCAGCAGGGCCCCGGGACAGGGACATAATTCACCCCTCCACTTT. The full variable domain, rest sourced from reference TRBV11-2 and TRBJ1-6, is EAGVAQSPRYKIIEKRQSVAFWCNPISGHATLYWYQQILGQGPKLLIQFQNNGVVDDSQLPKDRFSAERLKGVDSTLKIQPAKLEDSAVYLCASRAPGQGHNSPLHFGNGTRLTVT.

The chain links TRBV5-1 to TRBJ2-2; 12 bases are a match to TRBD1. The CDR3 sequence is 15 residues long. Germline loops: CDR1 SGHRS, CDR2 YFSETQ. After removal of 5 bases from V and 7 bases from J, the junction contained 6 bases not matched to a gene. CDR3 bases: TGCGCCAGCAGGGGACAGGGGGCTCAAGGCGGGGAGCTGTTTTTT. Protein sequence: CASRGQGAQGGELFF.

The chain carries TRBV19 and TRBJ2-1; 8 nucleotides agree with TRBD2. CDR1 is LNHDA, CDR2 SQIVND, per germline (reference sequence). V shed 3 bases and J 4 bases; nucleotides not matched to a gene: 5. CDR3 length: 15 residues. The CDR3 coding sequence is TGTGCCAGTAGTATCGCGGGGGGCCTGTACAATGAGCAGTTCTTC. Translated, it gives CASSIAGGLYNEQFF.

The chain uses TRBV4-2 and TRBJ2-3, with 10 positions matching TRBD2. There are 20 residues in the CDR3. Per the germline V gene, CDR1 is LGHNA and CDR2 is YNFKEQ. V dropped 0 bases and J dropped 2; count of bases not matched to a gene: 14. CDR3 region: CASSQEGHSGGAVFTDTQYF. CDR3 bases: TGTGCCAGCAGCCAAGAAGGGCACAGCGGGGGGGCAGTTTTCACAGATACGCAGTATTTT.

The chain links TRBV19 to TRBJ2-1, with 9 positions matching TRBD2. Germline assignment: CDR1 LNHDA and CDR2 SQIVND (reference sequence). The V segment lost 5 bases and the J segment 4 bases; nucleotides outside the gene matches: 6. The CDR3 runs to 15 residues. The CDR3 is CASSRTSGLYNEQFF. The CDR3 DNA sequence: TGTGCCAGTAGTCGAACTAGCGGGTTGTACAATGAGCAGTTCTTC.

This chain joins TRBV30 and TRBJ1-3; 8 bases align to TRBD1. V lost 5 bases to trimming and J lost 8 bases; unmatched junction nucleotides: 11. CDR1 is GTSNPN, CDR2 SVGIG, per germline (reference sequence). The CDR3 is made up of 14 amino acids. The CDR3 spells CAWGIGQGGDTIYF. CDR3 nucleotide sequence: TGTGCCTGGGGGATTGGACAGGGCGGGGACACCATATATTTT.

The chain is built from TRBV3-1 (or the pseudogene TRBV3-2) and TRBJ1-2, with a tentative D call TRBD1 (6 bases). CDR1 LGHDT and CDR2 YNNKEL come from the germline V gene (reference sequence). The length of the CDR3 is 16 residues. The V and J ends lost 0 bases and 6 bases respectively, with 17 bases between them. The CDR3 sequence: CASSQDPGTKINGYTF. CDR3 DNA sequence: TGTGCCAGCAGCCAAGATCCGGGGACAAAGATTAATGGCTACACCTTC.

This chain uses TRBV4-1 with TRBJ2-3; 13 bases agree with TRBD2. The CDR3 loop spans 22 amino acids. J was trimmed by 0 bases and V by 0 bases; bases with no gene match: 15. Germline V CDR1 and CDR2: MGHRA, YSYEKL. The CDR3 bases are TGCGCCAGCAGCCAAGAGCGGGAACTAGCGGGAGGGACCACGATTAGCACAGATACGCAGTATTTT. Amino acids: CASSQERELAGGTTISTDTQYF.

V and J are TRBV10-1 and TRBJ1-4; no definite D call. Germline assignment: CDR1 WNHNN and CDR2 SYGVQD (reference sequence). Trimming removed 5 bases at V and 0 bases at J, with 10 bases between. The CDR3 totals 15 residues. The CDR3 here is CASSPGDATNEKLFF. In DNA, the CDR3 is TGCGCCAGCAGTCCCGGGGATGCAACTAATGAAAAACTGTTTTTT.

The chain couples TRBV9 to TRBJ1-2; 7 nucleotides align to TRBD1. CDR3 size: 15 residues. J was trimmed by 2 bases and V by 2 bases; bases with no gene match: 6. Looked up from germline, CDR1 is SGDLS and CDR2 is YYNGEE. CDR3 in amino acids: CASSVLDRANYGYTF. CDR3 sequence (DNA): TGTGCCAGCAGCGTTCTAGACAGGGCGAACTATGGCTACACCTTC. Filled out from reference TRBV9 and TRBJ1-2, the complete variable domain reads DSGVTQTPKHLITATGQRVTLRCSPRSGDLSVYWYQQSLDQGLQFLIQYYNGEERAKGNILERFSAQQFPDLHSELNLSSLELGDSALYFCASSVLDRANYGYTFGSGTRLTVV.

The chain combines TRBV2 with TRBJ2-7, with TRBD2 identical over 7 bases. V shed 6 bases, J shed 2 bases, and the junction held 7 bases outside the gene matches. The CDR3 runs to 14 residues. In germline, CDR1 is SNHLY, CDR2 FYNNEI. In DNA form, the CDR3 reads TGTGCCAGCAGGATAGCGGGTGGAGCCTACGAGCAGTACTTC. Encoded protein: CASRIAGGAYEQYF. Using reference TRBV2 and TRBJ2-7 for the parts outside the CDR3, the full variable domain is EPEVTQTPSHQVTQMGQEVILRCVPISNHLYFYWYRQILGQKVEFLVSFYNNEISEKSEIFDDQFSVERPDGSNFTLKIRSTKLEDSAMYFCASRIAGGAYEQYFGPGTRLTVT.

The chain is built from TRBV5-8 and TRBJ1-1; D remains ambiguous. The ends were cut back, 2 bases at V and 11 bases at J, with 16 bases in the middle. The CDR3 is made up of 13 amino acids. CDR1 SGHTS and CDR2 YDEGEE come from the germline V gene. CDR3 residues: CASSFDTNLVAFF. CDR3 DNA: TGTGCCAGCAGCTTTGACACAAACCTTGTGGCTTTCTTT.

This clone occurred once. This chain links TRBV4-2 with TRBJ2-1, with TRBD2 matching over 8 bases. Germline V gives CDR1 LGHNA, CDR2 YNFKEQ. V lost 0 bases, J lost 1 base, and 5 bases stayed unmatched. The CDR3 is made up of 17 amino acids. The DNA for the CDR3 is TGTGCCAGCAGCCAAGATATTAGCGGGATTTCCTACAATGAGCAGTTCTTC. Translating gives CASSQDISGISYNEQFF.

This chain joins TRBV18 and TRBJ1-1; D is unresolved. The CDR3 consists of 14 residues. Germline assignment: CDR1 KGHSH and CDR2 LQKENI. V was shortened by 4 bases and J by 0 bases, with 9 bases between the two germline ends. CDR3 DNA sequence: TGTGCCAGCTCACTGGGCGTTTTGAACACTGAAGCTTTCTTT. This encodes CASSLGVLNTEAFF.

This chain joins TRBV12-3 or TRBV12-4 and TRBJ2-1; TRBD1 matches 9 bases. This CDR3 region has 11 residues. V lost 5 bases and J lost 15; bases outside the gene matches: 5. CDR3 sequence: CASSRDRAMFF. The CDR3 DNA reads TGTGCCAGCAGTCGGGACAGGGCCATGTTCTTC.

The chain is built from TRBV7-8 and TRBJ2-2; 8 nucleotides agree with TRBD1. This CDR3 has 13 residues. Germline CDR1 reads SGHVS; CDR2 reads FQNEAQ. Trimming removed 5 bases from V and 5 bases from J; junction bases left unmatched: 1. CDR3 protein: CASSRQGTGELFF. CDR3 bases: TGTGCCAGCAGCAGACAGGGGACCGGGGAGCTGTTTTTT.

This sequence joins TRBV19 and TRBJ1-2; D is possibly TRBD1 (6 bases). This CDR3 has 15 amino acids. V was pared by 5 bases and J by 8 bases, with 21 bases between. CDR1 and CDR2 (germline): LNHDA, SQIVND (reference sequence). The CDR3 bases are TGTGCCAGTAGTTCCTTGGGGCAGGGGACGATCGGCTACACCTTC. Translating it yields CASSSLGQGTIGYTF.

This sequence joins TRBV11-1 and TRBJ1-5, with 7 nucleotides matching TRBD1. Unmatched junction bases numbered 6, after V lost 5 bases and J lost 8 bases. CDR1 and CDR2 from the germline V gene are SGHAT and FQDESV (reference sequence). CDR3 length: 13 residues. CDR3: CASSRDSSEPQHF. The CDR3 bases are TGTGCCAGCAGCAGGGACAGTTCAGAGCCCCAGCATTTT.

The chain has TRBV7-6 and TRBJ1-4; TRBD1 aligns across 7 bases. This CDR3 comprises 14 residues. With 5 bases clipped from V and 4 bases from J, the junction kept 4 bases outside the gene matches. CDR1 is SGHVS and CDR2 is FNYEAQ in the germline V gene. The CDR3 reads CASSQGQLNEKLFF. The CDR3 DNA follows: TGTGCCAGCAGCCAGGGACAGCTTAATGAAAAACTGTTTTTT.

V usage is TRBV10-2 and J usage is TRBJ1-5; 9 bases are a match to TRBD1. Germline CDR1 is WSHSY and CDR2 is SAAADI. CDR3 size: 15 residues. V lost 6 bases to trimming and J lost 4 bases; unmatched junction nucleotides: 7. CDR3 in DNA: TGCGCCAGCAGGGGGGGACAGGGAGGGAATCAGCCCCAGCATTTT. The encoded protein is CASRGGQGGNQPQHF.

This chain connects TRBV15 to TRBJ1-6; TRBD1 aligns across 8 bases. This CDR3 spans 16 amino acids. Losses at the gene ends were 1 base for V and 6 bases for J; bases not matched to a gene: 5. Germline loops: CDR1 LNHNV, CDR2 YYDKDF (reference sequence). CDR3 nucleotide sequence: TGTGCCACCAGCAGAGGGACAACAGGGGGTAATTCACCCCTCCACTTT. Amino acid sequence: CATSRGTTGGNSPLHF.

The chain employs TRBV6-5 and TRBJ2-2; the match to TRBD1 covers 7 bases. The junction had 9 bases not matched to a gene; V was cut back by 7 bases and J by 7 bases. The germline gives CDR1 MNHEY, CDR2 SVGAGI. The CDR3 covers 14 residues. The CDR3 region is CASTTSGGFGELFF. CDR3 sequence (DNA): TGTGCCAGCACAACTTCAGGGGGATTCGGGGAGCTGTTTTTT.